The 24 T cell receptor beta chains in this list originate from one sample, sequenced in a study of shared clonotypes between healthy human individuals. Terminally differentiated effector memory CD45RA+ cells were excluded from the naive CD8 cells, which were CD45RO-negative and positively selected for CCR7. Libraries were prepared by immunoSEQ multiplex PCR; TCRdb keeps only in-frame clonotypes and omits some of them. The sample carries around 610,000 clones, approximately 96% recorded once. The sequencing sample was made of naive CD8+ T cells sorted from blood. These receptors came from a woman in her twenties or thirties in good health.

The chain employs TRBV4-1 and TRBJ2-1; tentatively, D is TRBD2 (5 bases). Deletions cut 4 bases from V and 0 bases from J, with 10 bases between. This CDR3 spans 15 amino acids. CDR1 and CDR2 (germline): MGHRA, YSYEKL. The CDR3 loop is CASSPVAGSYNEQFF. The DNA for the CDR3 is TGCGCCAGCAGCCCCGTCGCGGGCTCCTACAATGAGCAGTTCTTC.

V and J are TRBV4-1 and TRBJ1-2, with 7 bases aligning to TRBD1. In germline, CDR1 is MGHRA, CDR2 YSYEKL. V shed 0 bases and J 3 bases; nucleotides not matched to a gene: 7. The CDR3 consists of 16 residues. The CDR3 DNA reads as TGCGCCAGCAGCCAAGATGAGGGGACAGCCTACTATGGCTACACCTTC. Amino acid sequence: CASSQDEGTAYYGYTF.

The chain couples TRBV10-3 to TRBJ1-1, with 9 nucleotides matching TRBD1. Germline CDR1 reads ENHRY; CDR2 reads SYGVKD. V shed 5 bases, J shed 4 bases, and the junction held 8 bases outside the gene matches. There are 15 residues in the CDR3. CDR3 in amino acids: CAISPGTGLGTEAFF. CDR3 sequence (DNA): TGTGCCATCAGTCCCGGGACAGGGTTAGGCACTGAAGCTTTCTTT.

The CDR3 sequence is CASSRARTSGSHEQFF. CDR3 coding DNA: TGCGCCAGCAGCCGAGCCCGGACTAGCGGGAGCCATGAGCAGTTCTTC. The chain combines TRBV4-1 with TRBJ2-1; TRBD2 aligns across 13 bases. With 4 bases clipped from V and 8 bases from J, the junction kept 8 bases outside the gene matches. This CDR3 has 16 amino acids. Germline CDR1 and CDR2: MGHRA and YSYEKL.

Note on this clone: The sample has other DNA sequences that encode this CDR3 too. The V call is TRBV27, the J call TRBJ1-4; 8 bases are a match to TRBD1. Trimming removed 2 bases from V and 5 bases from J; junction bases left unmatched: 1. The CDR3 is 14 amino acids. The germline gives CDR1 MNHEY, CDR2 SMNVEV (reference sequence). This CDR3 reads CASSLTGGNEKLFF. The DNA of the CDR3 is TGTGCCAGCAGTTTAACAGGGGGGAATGAAAAACTGTTTTTT.

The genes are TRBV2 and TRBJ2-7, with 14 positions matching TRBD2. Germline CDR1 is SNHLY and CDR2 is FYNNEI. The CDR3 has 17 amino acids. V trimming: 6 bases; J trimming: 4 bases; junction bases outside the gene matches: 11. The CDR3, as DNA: TGTGCCAGCAGAGAAAAATTGGGACTAGCGGGAGATTACGAGCAGTACTTC. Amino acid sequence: CASREKLGLAGDYEQYF.

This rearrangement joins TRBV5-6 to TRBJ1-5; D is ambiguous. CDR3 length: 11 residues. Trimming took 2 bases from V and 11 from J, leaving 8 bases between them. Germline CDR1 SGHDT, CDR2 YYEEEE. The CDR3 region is CASSLIRSQHF. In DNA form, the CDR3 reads TGTGCCAGCAGCTTAATACGGTCCCAGCATTTT.

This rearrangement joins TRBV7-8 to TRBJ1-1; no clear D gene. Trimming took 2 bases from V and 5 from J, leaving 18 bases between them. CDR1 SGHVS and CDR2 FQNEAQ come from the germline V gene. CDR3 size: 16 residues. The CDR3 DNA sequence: TGTGCCAGCAGCTTACATAACTCGGGGTGGACGACTGAAGCTTTCTTT. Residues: CASSLHNSGWTTEAFF.

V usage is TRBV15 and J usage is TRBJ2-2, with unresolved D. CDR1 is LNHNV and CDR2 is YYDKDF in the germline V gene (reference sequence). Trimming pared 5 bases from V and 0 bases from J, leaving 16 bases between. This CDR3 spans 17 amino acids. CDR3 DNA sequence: TGTGCCACCAGCCAGATGTGGACGCCAACGAACACCGGGGAGCTGTTTTTT. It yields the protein CATSQMWTPTNTGELFF.

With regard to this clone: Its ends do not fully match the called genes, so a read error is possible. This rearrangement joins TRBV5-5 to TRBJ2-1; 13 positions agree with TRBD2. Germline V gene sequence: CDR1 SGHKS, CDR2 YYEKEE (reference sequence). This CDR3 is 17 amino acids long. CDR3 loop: CASSPSRTSGSYSEQFF. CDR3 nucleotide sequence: TGTGCCAGCAGCCCTAGTCGGACTAGCGGGAGTTACAGTGAGCAGTTCTTC.

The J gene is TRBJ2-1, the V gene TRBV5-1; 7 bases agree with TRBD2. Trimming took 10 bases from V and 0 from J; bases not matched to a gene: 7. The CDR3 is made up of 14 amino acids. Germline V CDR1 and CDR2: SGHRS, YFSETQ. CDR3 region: CASGRTLSYNEQFF. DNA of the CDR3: TGCGCCTCCGGGAGGACCCTCTCCTACAATGAGCAGTTCTTC.

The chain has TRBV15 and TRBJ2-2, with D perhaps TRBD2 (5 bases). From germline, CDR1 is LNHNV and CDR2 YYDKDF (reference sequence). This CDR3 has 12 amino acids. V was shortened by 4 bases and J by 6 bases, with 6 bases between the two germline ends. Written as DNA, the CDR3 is TGTGCCACCAGCAAGAGGGCCGGGGAGCTGTTTTTT. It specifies CATSKRAGELFF.

The CDR3 nucleotides are TGTGCCAGCAGTCTCCTTAGCACAGATACGCAGTATTTT. This translates into CASSLLSTDTQYF. The rearrangement uses TRBV27 and TRBJ2-3, with unresolved D. Between the trimmed V and J ends, which lost 5 bases and 0 bases, there was a span of 6 bases. CDR1 and CDR2 (germline): MNHEY, SMNVEV (reference sequence). The CDR3 is 13 residues long.

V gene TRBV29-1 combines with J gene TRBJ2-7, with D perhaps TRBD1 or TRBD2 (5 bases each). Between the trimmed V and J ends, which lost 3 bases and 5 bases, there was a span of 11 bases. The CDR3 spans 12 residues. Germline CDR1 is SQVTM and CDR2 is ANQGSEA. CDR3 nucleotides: TGCAGCGTTGATCGAGGGGACGACGAGCAGTACTTC. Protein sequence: CSVDRGDDEQYF.

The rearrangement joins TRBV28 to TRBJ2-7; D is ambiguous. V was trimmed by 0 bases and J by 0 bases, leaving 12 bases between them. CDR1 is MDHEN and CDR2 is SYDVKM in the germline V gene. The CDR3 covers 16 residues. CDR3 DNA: TGTGCCAGCAGTTTATGCTGGAAGGGCTACTCCTACGAGCAGTACTTC. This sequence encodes CASSLCWKGYSYEQYF.

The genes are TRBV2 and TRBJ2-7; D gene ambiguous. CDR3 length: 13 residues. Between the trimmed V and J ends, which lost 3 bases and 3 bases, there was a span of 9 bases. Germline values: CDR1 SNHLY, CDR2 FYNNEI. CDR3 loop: CASSDRQSYEQYF. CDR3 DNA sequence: TGTGCCAGCAGTGACAGGCAAAGCTACGAGCAGTACTTC.

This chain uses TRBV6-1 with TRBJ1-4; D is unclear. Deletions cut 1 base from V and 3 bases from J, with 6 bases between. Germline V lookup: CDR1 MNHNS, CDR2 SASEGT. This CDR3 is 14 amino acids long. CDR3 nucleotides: TGTGCCAGCAGTGAAGACAGCCCTAATGAAAAACTGTTTTTT. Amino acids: CASSEDSPNEKLFF.

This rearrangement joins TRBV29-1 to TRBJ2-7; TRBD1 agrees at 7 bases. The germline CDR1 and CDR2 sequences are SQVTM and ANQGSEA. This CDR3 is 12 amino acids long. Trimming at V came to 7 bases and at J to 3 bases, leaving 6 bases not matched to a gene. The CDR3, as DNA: TGCAGCGCAGGGGGACAGAGCTACGAGCAGTACTTC. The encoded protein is CSAGGQSYEQYF.

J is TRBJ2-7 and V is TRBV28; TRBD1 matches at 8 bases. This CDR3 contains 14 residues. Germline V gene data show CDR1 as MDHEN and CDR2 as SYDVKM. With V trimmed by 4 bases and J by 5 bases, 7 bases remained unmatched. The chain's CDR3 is CASSWRQGSHEQYF. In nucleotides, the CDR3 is TGTGCCAGCAGTTGGAGACAGGGGTCCCACGAGCAGTACTTC.

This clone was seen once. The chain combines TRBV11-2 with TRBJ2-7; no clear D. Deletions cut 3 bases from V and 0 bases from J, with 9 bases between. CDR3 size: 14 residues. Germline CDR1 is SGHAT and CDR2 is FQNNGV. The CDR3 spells CASSFGTYSYEQYF. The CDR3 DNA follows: TGTGCCAGCAGCTTCGGCACTTACTCCTACGAGCAGTACTTC.

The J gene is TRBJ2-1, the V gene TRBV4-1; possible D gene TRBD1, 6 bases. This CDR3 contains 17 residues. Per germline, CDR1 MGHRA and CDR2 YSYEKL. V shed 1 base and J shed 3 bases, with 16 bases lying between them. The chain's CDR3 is CASSQGAWDKIYNEQFF. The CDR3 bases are TGCGCCAGCAGCCAAGGAGCTTGGGACAAGATCTACAATGAGCAGTTCTTC.

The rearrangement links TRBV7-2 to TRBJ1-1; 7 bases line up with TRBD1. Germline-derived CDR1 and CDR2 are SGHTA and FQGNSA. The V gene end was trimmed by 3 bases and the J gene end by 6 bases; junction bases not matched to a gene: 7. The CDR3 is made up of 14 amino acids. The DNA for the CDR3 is TGTGCCAGCAGCTTTGGAGGGGGCAAGCCTGAAGCTTTCTTT. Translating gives CASSFGGGKPEAFF. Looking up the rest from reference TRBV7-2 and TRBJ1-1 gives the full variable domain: GAGVSQSPSNKVTEKGKDVELRCDPISGHTALYWYRQSLGQGLEFLIYFQGNSAPDKSGLPSDRFSAERTGGSVSTLTIQRTQQEDSAVYLCASSFGGGKPEAFFGQGTRLTVV.

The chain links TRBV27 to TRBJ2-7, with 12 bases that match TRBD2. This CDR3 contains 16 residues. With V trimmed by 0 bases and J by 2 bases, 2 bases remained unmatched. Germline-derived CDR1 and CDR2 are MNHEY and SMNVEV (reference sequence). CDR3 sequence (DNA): TGTGCCAGCAGTTTATCAGGACTAGCGGGGCCCTACGAGCAGTACTTC. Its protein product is CASSLSGLAGPYEQYF.

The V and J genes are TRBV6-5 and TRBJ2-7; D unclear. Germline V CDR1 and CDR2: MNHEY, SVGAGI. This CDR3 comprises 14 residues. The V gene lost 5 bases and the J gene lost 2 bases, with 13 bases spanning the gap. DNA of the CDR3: TGTGCCAGCAGTAACCCAAAGTGGCCCTACGAGCAGTACTTC. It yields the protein CASSNPKWPYEQYF.